This T cell receptor (beta chain) emerged from a study of identifying expanded T cells in peripheral blood. Overall study results and limits: Roughly 1.2 clones differed between technical replicates, versus around 15 and 18 over time. Clone count variance between roughly 2-week samples rose with total template count.

This clone was recorded only once. Its antigen is unknown. During the collection period, no donor immune events like infections were recorded. V shed 6 bases and J 7 bases; nucleotides not matched to a gene: 5. CDR1 is SNHLY and CDR2 is FYNNEI in the germline V gene. The CDR3 consists of 13 residues. Here immunoSEQ multiplex PCR was the method, and the copy in TCRdb shows in-frame clones only, minus some. The sample consists of around 130,000 clones, around nine tenths of them appearing once. The chain uses TRBV2 and TRBJ1-5, with 8 bases identical to TRBD1. The TCR sequence derives from a person aged 18 to 75 in good health. Sequences were obtained from blood. CDR3 in DNA: TGTGCCAGCAGAGCAGGGGGCGGGCAGCCCCAGCATTTT. Protein product: CASRAGGGQPQHF.